This TCR beta chain was documented in a study of blood T cell repertoires in COVID-19. Turning to the study itself: COVID-19 samples from acute and convalescent phases originated in the United States, Italy and Spain. Sample material is recorded as cDNA or gDNA derived from T cells, B-cell-depleted T cells, or PBMCs.

Original data processing: Researchers report that nucleated cell counts were estimated from reference gene primer amplification. The protocol was immunoSEQ multiplex PCR, while the TCRdb copy is restricted to in-frame clones and leaves out a portion. The V and J calls and the clone size are those of that table, but D and trimming were determined from the DNA. In the table there are about 250,000 clones, around 90% of which are singletons. Trimming stripped 2 bases from V and 8 bases from J, with 9 bases between. CDR3 size: 11 residues. Germline V gene lookup returns CDR1 GTSNPN and CDR2 SVGIG (reference sequence).

The TCR comes from a woman between 25 and 40 years old with acute or convalescent COVID-19. V usage is TRBV30 and J usage is TRBJ1-2; D ambiguous. The sequenced sample was peripheral blood. The CDR3 loop reads CAWSLAGGYTF. CDR3 DNA: TGTGCCTGGAGTTTAGCCGGGGGCTACACCTTC. Together with reference TRBV30 and TRBJ1-2, the CDR3 gives the full variable domain: SQTIHQWPATLVQPVGSPLSLECTVEGTSNPNLYWYRQAAGRGLQLLFYSVGIGQISSEVPQNLSASRPQDRQFILSSKKLLLSDSGFYLCAWSLAGGYTFGSGTRLTVV.